These 3 T cell receptor beta chains came from one sample sequenced in a study of T cells after yellow fever vaccination. TCRdb independently ran MiXCR on the 5' RACE reads; one entry per CDR3 protein. The repertoire consists of some 300,000 distinct CDR3 sequences, with around a tenth occurring once and the leading ten covering 2.5% to 4%. The sample consisted of CD4+ T cells sorted from PBMCs, taken 45 days after the yellow fever booster vaccination. Every receptor here comes from a man younger than 35 who received the YFV17D yellow fever vaccine.

The chain links TRBV20-1 to TRBJ2-3; D gene ambiguous. V was shortened by 6 bases and J by 0 bases, with 7 bases between the two germline ends. This CDR3 comprises 12 residues. Germline lookup yields CDR1 DFQATT and CDR2 SNEGSKA (reference sequence). The CDR3 DNA reads TGCAGTGCGGTCGGTAGCACAGATACGCAGTATTTT. Its protein is CSAVGSTDTQYF.

This clonotype was seen many times. J is TRBJ2-3 and V is TRBV27, with 7 bases that match TRBD2. From germline, CDR1 is MNHEY and CDR2 SMNVEV (reference sequence). CDR3 size: 17 residues. The junction had 13 bases not matched to a gene; V was cut back by 7 bases and J by 0 bases. CDR3 sequence: CASMNGGIGPSTDTQYF. CDR3 nucleotide sequence: TGTGCCAGCATGAACGGGGGGATCGGGCCTAGCACAGATACGCAGTATTTT.

The rearrangement links TRBV7-9 to TRBJ2-3; TRBD1 agrees at 9 bases. Germline V gives CDR1 SEHNR, CDR2 FQNEAQ (reference sequence). V lost 5 bases to trimming and J lost 2 bases; unmatched junction nucleotides: 11. The CDR3 totals 17 residues. The CDR3 loop reads CASSPGGWDRDTDTQYF. The CDR3 DNA sequence: TGTGCCAGCAGCCCTGGAGGGTGGGACAGGGACACAGATACGCAGTATTTT.